This T cell receptor (beta chain) was captured in a study of PD-L1 blockade in urothelial cancer. The germline V gene encodes CDR1 SGHTA and CDR2 FQGTGA. Trimming left V 5 bases short and J 0 bases short, with 19 bases between. This CDR3 spans 18 amino acids. Clones were sequenced by immunoSEQ multiplex PCR, and TCRdb holds only the in-frame ones, with some missing. Altogether tens of thousands of clones are present, about 90% being singletons, with the ten largest covering 7.5% to 8.5%. The rearrangement uses TRBV7-3 and TRBJ2-2, with D tentatively TRBD2 (6 bases). The origin of this receptor is a man aged 60 to 75 with urothelial cancer. The specimen comprised PBMCs, sampled around atezolizumab (anti-PD-L1) treatment. The CDR3 nucleotides are TGTGCCAGCAGCGCAAGAAGATGGGGGGATTCGAACACCGGGGAGCTGTTTTTT. Encoded protein: CASSARRWGDSNTGELFF.